There are many counts of the clone carrying this TCR beta chain. As yet, its antigen is unknown. Blood samples were obtained at baseline, cycle 4 day 1, and cycle 7 day 1. This specimen belongs to a study of OX40 agonist ivuxolimab in advanced cancers. Study results and limitations: Low normalized T-cell clonal expansion was also seen in some nonresponders. The specificity for antigen of the expanded peripheral T cells was not determined.

The protocol was immunoSEQ multiplex PCR, while the TCRdb copy is restricted to in-frame clones and leaves out a portion. Here the sample spans approximately 61,000 clones, 80% being singletons. CDR1 ENHRY and CDR2 SYGVKD come from the germline V gene. Trimming removed 10 bases at V and 1 base at J, with 16 bases between. CDR3 length: 14 residues. The sample was CD4+ or CD8+ T cells sorted from blood, taken in a trial of the OX40 agonist ivuxolimab. The clonotype comes from an adult with an advanced solid tumor such as melanoma, head and neck, liver or kidney cancer. The rearrangement links TRBV10-3 to TRBJ1-1; a weak D match, TRBD1 (6 bases). The CDR3 reads CATREGTKNTEAFF. The DNA of the CDR3 is TGTGCCACCCGAGAGGGGACAAAGAACACTGAAGCTTTCTTT.